The present T cell receptor beta chain was sequenced within a study of blood T cell repertoires in COVID-19. Study-level information: Acute-phase and convalescent COVID-19 samples originated in the United States, Italy and Spain. PBMCs, B-cell-depleted T cells, or T cells provided the cDNA or gDNA that made up the material.

This clone has at least ten counts. Original analysis: Reference gene primer amplification in the assay estimated nucleated cell counts. Profiling relied on immunoSEQ multiplex PCR, and the TCRdb table lists in-frame clones only, not all of them. V and J calls plus clone size are reproduced from that table; the DNA served to infer D and trimming. The sample has about 280,000 clones, 70% to 90% seen once. The CDR3 has 14 residues. Germline V lookup: CDR1 MNHEY, CDR2 SMNVEV (reference sequence). The ends lost 6 bases at V and 7 bases at J; junction bases unmatched: 8. Sequenced sample: peripheral blood. This TCR was sampled from a man between 18 and 29 years old with active or convalescent COVID-19. The V gene is TRBV27, the J gene TRBJ1-2; 10 bases line up with TRBD1. The CDR3 loop is CASRTGTGVSGYTF. As DNA, the CDR3 is TGTGCCAGCAGGACCGGGACAGGGGTTTCTGGCTACACCTTC.